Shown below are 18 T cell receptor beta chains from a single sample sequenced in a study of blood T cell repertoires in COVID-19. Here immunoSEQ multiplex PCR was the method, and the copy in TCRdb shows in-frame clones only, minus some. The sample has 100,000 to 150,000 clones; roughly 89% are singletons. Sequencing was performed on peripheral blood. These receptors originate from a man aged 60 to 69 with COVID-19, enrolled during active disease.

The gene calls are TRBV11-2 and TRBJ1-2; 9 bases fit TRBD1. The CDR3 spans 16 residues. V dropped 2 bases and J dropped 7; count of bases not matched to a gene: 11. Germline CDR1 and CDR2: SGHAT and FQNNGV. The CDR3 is CASSLRGRDRALGYTF. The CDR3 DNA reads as TGTGCCAGCAGCTTAAGAGGGAGGGACAGGGCCCTTGGCTACACCTTC. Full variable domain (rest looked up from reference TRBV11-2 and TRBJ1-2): EAGVAQSPRYKIIEKRQSVAFWCNPISGHATLYWYQQILGQGPKLLIQFQNNGVVDDSQLPKDRFSAERLKGVDSTLKIQPAKLEDSAVYLCASSLRGRDRALGYTFGSGTRLTVV.

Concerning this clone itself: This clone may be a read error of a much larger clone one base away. In DNA form, the CDR3 reads TGTGCTTCCGGGACAGTCCGCACTGAAGCTTTCTTT. The encoded protein is CASGTVRTEAFF. The chain has TRBV3-1 (or the pseudogene TRBV3-2) and TRBJ1-1, with 7 positions matching TRBD1. The CDR3 consists of 12 residues. The germline V gene has CDR1 LGHDT and CDR2 YNNKEL (reference sequence).

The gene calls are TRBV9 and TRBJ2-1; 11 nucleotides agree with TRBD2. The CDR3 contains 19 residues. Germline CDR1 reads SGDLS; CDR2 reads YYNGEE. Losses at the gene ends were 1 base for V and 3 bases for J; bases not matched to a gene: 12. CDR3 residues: CASSVSLAGGRSIYNEQFF. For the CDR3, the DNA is TGTGCCAGCAGCGTATCGTTAGCGGGGGGGCGATCCATCTACAATGAGCAGTTCTTC. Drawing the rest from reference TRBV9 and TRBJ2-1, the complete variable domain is DSGVTQTPKHLITATGQRVTLRCSPRSGDLSVYWYQQSLDQGLQFLIQYYNGEERAKGNILERFSAQQFPDLHSELNLSSLELGDSALYFCASSVSLAGGRSIYNEQFFGPGTRLTVL.

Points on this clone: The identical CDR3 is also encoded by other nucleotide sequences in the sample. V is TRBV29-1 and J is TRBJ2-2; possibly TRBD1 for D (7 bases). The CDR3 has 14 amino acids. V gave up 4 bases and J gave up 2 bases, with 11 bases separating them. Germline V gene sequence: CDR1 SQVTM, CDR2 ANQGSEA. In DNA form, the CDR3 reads TGCAGCGTTGCAGGGGGGCCCAACACCGGGGAGCTGTTTTTT. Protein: CSVAGGPNTGELFF.

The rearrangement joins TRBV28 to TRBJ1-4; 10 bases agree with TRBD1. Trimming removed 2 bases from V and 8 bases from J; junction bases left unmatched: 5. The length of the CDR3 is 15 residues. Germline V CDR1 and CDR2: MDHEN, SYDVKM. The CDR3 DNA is TGTGCCAGCAGTTTACGACAGGGGGCTGGGGAAAAACTGTTTTTT. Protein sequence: CASSLRQGAGEKLFF.

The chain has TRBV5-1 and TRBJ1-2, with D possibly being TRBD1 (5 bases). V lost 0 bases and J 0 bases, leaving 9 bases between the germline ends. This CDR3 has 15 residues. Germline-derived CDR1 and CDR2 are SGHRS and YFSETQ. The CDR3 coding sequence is TGCGCCAGCAGCTTGGAGACAGTAACTAACTATGGCTACACCTTC. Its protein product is CASSLETVTNYGYTF.

The CDR3 region has the DNA TGCGCCAGCAGTGGAACTAGTACCTCTACTTACAATGAGCAGTTCTTC. Encoded protein: CASSGTSTSTYNEQFF. The rearrangement joins TRBV10-1 to TRBJ2-1, with a possible D match to TRBD2 (5 bases). Germline V lookup: CDR1 WNHNN, CDR2 SYGVQD (reference sequence). This CDR3 contains 16 residues. The V and J ends lost 4 bases and 4 bases respectively, with 17 bases between them.

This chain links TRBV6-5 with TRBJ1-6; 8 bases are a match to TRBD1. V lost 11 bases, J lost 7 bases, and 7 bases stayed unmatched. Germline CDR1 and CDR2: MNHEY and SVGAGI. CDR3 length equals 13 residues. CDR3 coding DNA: TGTGCCGGGCGGGACAGGACGAATTCACCCCTCCACTTT. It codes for CAGRDRTNSPLHF.

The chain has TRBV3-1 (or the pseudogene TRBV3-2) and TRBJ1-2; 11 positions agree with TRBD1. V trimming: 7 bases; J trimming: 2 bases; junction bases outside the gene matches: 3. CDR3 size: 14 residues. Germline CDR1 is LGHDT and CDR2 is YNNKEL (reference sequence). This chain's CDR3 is CASTGTGGNYGYTF. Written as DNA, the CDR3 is TGTGCCAGCACGGGGACAGGGGGAAACTATGGCTACACCTTC.

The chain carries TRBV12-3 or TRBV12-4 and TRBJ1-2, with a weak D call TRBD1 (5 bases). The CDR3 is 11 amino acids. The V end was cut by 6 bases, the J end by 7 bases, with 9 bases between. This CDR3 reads CASSRQSGYTF. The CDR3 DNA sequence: TGTGCCAGCAGCCGACAGTCTGGCTACACCTTC.

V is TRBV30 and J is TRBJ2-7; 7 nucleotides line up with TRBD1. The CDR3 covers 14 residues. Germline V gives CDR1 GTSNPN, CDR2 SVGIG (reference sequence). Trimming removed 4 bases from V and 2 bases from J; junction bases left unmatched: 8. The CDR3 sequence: CAWIDRENPYEQYF. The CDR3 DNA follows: TGTGCCTGGATTGACAGGGAGAATCCCTACGAGCAGTACTTC.

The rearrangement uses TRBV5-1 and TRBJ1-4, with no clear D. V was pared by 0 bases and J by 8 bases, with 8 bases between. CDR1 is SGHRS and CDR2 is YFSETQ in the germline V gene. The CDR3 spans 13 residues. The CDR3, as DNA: TGCGCCAGCAGCTTGGAAGCCCAAGAAAAACTGTTTTTT. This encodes CASSLEAQEKLFF.

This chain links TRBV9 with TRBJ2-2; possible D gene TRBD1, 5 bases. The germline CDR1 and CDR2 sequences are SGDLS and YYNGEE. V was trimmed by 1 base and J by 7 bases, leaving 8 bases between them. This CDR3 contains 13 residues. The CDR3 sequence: CASSVRGGGELFF. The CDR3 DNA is TGTGCCAGCAGCGTAAGGGGTGGCGGGGAGCTGTTTTTT.

CDR3 residues: CASSVGGPQGPQHF. The CDR3 DNA reads as TGTGCCAGCAGCGTAGGGGGGCCCCAGGGGCCCCAGCATTTT. The chain uses TRBV9 and TRBJ1-5; TRBD1 might be the D (6 bases). Germline-derived CDR1 and CDR2 are SGDLS and YYNGEE. The CDR3 spans 14 residues. The V and J ends lost 0 bases and 9 bases respectively, with 13 bases between them.

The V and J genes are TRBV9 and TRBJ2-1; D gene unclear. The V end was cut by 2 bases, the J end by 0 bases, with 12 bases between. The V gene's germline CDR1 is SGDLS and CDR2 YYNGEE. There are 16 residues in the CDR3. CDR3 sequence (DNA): TGTGCCAGCAGCGTGTCACCGTTCGGCTCCTACAATGAGCAGTTCTTC. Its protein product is CASSVSPFGSYNEQFF.

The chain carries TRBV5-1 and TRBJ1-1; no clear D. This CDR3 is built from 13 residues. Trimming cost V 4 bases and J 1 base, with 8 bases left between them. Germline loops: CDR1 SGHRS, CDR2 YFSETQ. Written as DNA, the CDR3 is TGCGCCAGCAGCGTTCTTTCGAACACTGAAGCTTTCTTT. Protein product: CASSVLSNTEAFF.

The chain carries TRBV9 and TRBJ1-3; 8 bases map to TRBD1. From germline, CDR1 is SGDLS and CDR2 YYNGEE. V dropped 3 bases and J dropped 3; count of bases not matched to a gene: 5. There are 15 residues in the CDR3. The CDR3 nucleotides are TGTGCCAGCAGCGCGACAGGGGTCGTTGGAAACACCATATATTTT. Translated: CASSATGVVGNTIYF.

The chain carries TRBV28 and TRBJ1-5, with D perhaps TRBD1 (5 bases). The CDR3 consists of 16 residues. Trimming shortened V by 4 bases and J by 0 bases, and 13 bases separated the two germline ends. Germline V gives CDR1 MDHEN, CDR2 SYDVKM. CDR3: CASSSLTGDSNQPQHF. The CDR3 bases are TGTGCCAGCAGTTCCTTAACAGGTGATAGCAATCAGCCCCAGCATTTT.